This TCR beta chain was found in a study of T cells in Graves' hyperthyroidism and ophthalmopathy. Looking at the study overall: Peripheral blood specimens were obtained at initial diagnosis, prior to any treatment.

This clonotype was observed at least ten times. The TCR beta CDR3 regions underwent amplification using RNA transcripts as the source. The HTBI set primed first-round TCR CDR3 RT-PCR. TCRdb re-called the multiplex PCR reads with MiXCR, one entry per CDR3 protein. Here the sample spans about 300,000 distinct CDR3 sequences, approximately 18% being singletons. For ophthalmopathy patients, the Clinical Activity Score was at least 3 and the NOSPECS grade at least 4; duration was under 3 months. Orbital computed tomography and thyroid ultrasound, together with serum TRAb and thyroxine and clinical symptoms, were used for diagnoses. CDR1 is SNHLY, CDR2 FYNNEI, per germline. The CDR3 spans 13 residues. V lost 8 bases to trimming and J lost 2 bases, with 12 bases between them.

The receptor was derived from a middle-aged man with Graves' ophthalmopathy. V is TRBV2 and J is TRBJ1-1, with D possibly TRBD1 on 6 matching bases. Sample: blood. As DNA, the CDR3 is TGTGCCAGCCGATCACAGGGAAACACTGAAGCTTTCTTT. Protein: CASRSQGNTEAFF.